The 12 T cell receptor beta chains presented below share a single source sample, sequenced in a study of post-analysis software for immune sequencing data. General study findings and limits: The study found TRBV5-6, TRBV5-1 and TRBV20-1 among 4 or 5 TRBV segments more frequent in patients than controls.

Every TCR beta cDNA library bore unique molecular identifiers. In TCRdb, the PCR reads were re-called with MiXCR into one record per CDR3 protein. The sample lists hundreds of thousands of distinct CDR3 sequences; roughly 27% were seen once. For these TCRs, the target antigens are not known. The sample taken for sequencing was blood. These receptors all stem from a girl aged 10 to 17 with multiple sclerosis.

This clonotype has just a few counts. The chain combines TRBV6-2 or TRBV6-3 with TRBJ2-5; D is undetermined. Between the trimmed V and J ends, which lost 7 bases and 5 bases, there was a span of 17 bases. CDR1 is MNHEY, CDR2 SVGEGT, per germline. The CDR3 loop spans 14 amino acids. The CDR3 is CASTTVLDLETQYF. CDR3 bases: TGTGCCAGCACCACCGTTCTAGATCTGGAGACCCAGTACTTC.

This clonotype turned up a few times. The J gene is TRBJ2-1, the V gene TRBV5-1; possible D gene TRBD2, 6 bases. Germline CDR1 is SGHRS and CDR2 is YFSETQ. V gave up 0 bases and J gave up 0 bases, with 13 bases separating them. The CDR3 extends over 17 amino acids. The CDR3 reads CASSLASAGSSYNEQFF. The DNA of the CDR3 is TGCGCCAGCAGCTTGGCCTCCGCGGGGAGCTCCTACAATGAGCAGTTCTTC.

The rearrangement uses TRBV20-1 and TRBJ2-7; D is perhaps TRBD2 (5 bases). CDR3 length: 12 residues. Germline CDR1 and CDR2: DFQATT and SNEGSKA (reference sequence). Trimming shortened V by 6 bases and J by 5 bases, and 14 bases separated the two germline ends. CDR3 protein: CSALESGNEQYF. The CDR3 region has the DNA TGCAGTGCCTTAGAGTCGGGGAACGAGCAGTACTTC.

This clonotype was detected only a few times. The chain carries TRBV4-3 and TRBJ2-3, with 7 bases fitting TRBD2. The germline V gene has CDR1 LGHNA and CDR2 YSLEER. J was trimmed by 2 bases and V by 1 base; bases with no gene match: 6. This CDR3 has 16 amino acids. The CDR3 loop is CASSQVGGSFTDTQYF. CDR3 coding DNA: TGCGCCAGCAGCCAAGTGGGGGGGTCGTTCACAGATACGCAGTATTTT.

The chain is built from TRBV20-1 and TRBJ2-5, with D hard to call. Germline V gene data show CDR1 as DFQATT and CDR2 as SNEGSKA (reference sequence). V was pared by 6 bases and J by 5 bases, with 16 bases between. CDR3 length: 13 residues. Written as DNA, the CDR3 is TGCAGTGCGATGGGCCCTACCCGGGAGACCCAGTACTTC. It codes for CSAMGPTRETQYF.

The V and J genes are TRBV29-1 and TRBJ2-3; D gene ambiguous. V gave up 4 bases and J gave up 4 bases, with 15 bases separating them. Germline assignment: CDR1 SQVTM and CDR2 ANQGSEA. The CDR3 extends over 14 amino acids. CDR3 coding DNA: TGCAGCGTTGTATTGGGCCAGGAGTCAGATACGCAGTATTTT. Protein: CSVVLGQESDTQYF.

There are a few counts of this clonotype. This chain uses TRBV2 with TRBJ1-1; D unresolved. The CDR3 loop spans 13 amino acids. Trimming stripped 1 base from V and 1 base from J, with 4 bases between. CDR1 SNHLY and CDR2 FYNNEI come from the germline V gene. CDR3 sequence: CASSEGGNTEAFF. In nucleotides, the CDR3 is TGTGCCAGCAGTGAAGGAGGGAACACTGAAGCTTTCTTT.

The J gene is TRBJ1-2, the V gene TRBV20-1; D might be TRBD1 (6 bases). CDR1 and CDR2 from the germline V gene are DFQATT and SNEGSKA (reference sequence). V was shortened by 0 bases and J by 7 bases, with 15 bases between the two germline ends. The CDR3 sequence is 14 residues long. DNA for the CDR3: TGCAGTGCTAGAGAAGGACCAGGGGTTGGTGGCTACACCTTC. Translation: CSAREGPGVGGYTF.

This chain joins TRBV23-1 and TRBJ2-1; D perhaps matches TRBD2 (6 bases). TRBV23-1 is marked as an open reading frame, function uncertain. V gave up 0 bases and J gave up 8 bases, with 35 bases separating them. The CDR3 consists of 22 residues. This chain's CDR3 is CASSQSGSAGGLIRTRDYEQFF. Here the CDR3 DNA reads TGCGCCAGCAGTCAATCAGGGTCTGCGGGCGGCCTAATCCGCACGAGGGACTATGAGCAGTTCTTC.

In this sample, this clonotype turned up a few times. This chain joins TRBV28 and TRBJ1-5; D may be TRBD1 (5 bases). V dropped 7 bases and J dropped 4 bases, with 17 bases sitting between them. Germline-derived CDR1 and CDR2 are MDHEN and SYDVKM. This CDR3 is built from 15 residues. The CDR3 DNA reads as TGTGCCAGCATCCGTTCCGGGACTGCAAATCAGCCCCAGCATTTT. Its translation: CASIRSGTANQPQHF.

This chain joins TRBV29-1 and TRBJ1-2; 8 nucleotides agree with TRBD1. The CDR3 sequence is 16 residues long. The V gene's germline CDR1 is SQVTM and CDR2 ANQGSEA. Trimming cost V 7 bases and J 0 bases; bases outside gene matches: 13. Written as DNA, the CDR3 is TGCAGCGGTTATGGGGTCGGACAGGGCTCTAACTATGGCTACACCTTC. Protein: CSGYGVGQGSNYGYTF.

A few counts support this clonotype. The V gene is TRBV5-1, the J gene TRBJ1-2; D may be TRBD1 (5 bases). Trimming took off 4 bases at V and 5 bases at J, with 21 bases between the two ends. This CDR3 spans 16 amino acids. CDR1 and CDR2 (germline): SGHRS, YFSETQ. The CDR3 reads CASSAGRLDAAYGYTF. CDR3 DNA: TGCGCCAGCAGCGCGGGGCGGTTGGACGCTGCATATGGCTACACCTTC.